Below are 2 T cell receptor beta chains sequenced from a single sample in a study of regulatory T cells in long-lasting Graves disease. Described time point: newly diagnosed GD, antithyroid drugs for less than 3 months. With RNA extracted from PBMCs as input, the TCR library was made. CDR3 regions were amplified by Arm-PCR using iRepertoire HTBI primers to build TCR beta libraries. Each CDR3 protein gets one entry after TCRdb re-called the multiplex PCR reads with MiXCR. The data show about 220,000 distinct CDR3 sequences, with around 19% seen just once and roughly 12% held by the top ten. The same sample was also studied in work on T cells in Graves' hyperthyroidism and ophthalmopathy.

The sample consisted of peripheral blood mononuclear cells (PBMCs), taken at new diagnosis, from a patient treated with antithyroid drugs. These receptors all stem from a woman aged 25 to 39 with Graves disease.

This clonotype came up many times. CDR3 coding DNA: TGCGCCAGCAGCCAAGTTCACCTAGTCACCACAGATACGCAGTATTTT. It is translated as CASSQVHLVTTDTQYF. The chain has TRBV4-1 and TRBJ2-3; D unresolved. The CDR3 spans 16 residues. V was cut by 1 base and J by 2 bases, with 13 bases left in between. In germline, CDR1 is MGHRA, CDR2 YSYEKL.

In its sample, this clonotype was seen many times. The rearrangement joins TRBV11-2 to TRBJ2-3, with unresolved D. Germline V gives CDR1 SGHAT, CDR2 FQNNGV. This CDR3 region has 13 residues. Trimming stripped 1 base from V and 4 bases from J, with 6 bases between. The CDR3: CASSLGNADTQYF. The CDR3, as DNA: TGTGCCAGCAGCTTAGGGAACGCAGATACGCAGTATTTT. The variable domain in full, completed from reference TRBV11-2 and TRBJ2-3, reads EAGVAQSPRYKIIEKRQSVAFWCNPISGHATLYWYQQILGQGPKLLIQFQNNGVVDDSQLPKDRFSAERLKGVDSTLKIQPAKLEDSAVYLCASSLGNADTQYFGPGTRLTVL.